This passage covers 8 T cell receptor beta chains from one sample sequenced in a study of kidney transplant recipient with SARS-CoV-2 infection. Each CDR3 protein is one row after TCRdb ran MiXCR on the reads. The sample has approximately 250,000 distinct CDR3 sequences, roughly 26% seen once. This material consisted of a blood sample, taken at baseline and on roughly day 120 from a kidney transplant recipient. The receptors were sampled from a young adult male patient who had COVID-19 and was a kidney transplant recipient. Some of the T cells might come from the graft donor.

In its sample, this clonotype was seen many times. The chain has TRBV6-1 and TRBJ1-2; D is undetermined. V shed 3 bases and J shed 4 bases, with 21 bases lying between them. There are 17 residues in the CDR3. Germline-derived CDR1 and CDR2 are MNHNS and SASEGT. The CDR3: CASSEQVECRKTYGYTF. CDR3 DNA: TGTGCCAGCAGTGAGCAAGTGGAATGTAGAAAGACCTATGGCTACACCTTC.

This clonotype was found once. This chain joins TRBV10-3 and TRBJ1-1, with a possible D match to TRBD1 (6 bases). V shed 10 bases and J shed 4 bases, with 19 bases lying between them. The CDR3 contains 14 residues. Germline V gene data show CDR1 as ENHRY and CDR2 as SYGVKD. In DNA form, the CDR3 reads TGTGCCACCCAGAGGGGGGCGGCGAGCACTGAAGCTTTCTTT. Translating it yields CATQRGAASTEAFF.

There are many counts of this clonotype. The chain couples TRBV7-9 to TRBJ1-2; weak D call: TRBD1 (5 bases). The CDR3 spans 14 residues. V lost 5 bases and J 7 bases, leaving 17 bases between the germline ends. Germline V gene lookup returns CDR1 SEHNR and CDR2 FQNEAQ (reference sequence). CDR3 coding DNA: TGTGCCAGCAGCCCCGTAGAACAGGTTTTTGGCTACACCTTC. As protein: CASSPVEQVFGYTF.

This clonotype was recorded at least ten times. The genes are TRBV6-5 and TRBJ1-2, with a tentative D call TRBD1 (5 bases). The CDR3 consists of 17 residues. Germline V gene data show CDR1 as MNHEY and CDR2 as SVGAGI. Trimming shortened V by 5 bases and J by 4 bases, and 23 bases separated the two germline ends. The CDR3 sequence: CASSRGFSMRKTYGYTF. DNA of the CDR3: TGTGCCAGCAGTAGGGGTTTCTCTATGCGAAAGACCTATGGCTACACCTTC.

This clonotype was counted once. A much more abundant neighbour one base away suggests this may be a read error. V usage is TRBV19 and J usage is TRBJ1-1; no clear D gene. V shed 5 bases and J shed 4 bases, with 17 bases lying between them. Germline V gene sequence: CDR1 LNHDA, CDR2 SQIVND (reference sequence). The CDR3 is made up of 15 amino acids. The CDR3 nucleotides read TGTGCCAGTAGTCCCGCGACGGGAAAGAGCACTGAAGCTTTCTTT. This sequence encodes CASSPATGKSTEAFF.

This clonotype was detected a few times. The CDR3 nucleotides read TGTGCCAGCAGGCCTGGGCGAGGGGCAGATACGCAGTATTTT. This encodes CASRPGRGADTQYF. The genes are TRBV7-9 and TRBJ2-3; either TRBD1 or TRBD2 may supply D (5 bases each). V dropped 6 bases and J dropped 4 bases, with 14 bases sitting between them. The CDR3 is 14 amino acids. Germline CDR1 reads SEHNR; CDR2 reads FQNEAQ (reference sequence).

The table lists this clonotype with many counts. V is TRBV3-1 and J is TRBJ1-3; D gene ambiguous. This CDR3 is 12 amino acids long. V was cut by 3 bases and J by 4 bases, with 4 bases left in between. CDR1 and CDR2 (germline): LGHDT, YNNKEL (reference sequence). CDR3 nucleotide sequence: TGTGCCAGCAGCCATTTGGGAAACACCATATATTTT. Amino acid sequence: CASSHLGNTIYF.

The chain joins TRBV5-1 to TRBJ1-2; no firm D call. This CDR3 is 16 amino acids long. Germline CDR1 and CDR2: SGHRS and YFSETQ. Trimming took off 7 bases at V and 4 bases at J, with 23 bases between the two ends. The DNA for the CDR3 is TGCGCCAGCTTTGCCCTATCGGTTCGAAAGACCTATGGCTACACCTTC. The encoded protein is CASFALSVRKTYGYTF.